This TCR beta chain is drawn from a study of cytomegalovirus exposure and HLA in healthy donors. General study results and limits: Later genetic work tied a missense DCLRE1C variant to beta-chain V and J trimming.

The PCR employed 60 Vbeta primers together with 13 Jbeta primers. The method was immunoSEQ multiplex PCR; TCRdb's version includes in-frame clones alone and lacks a portion of them. The table records tens of thousands of clones, around 85% of them present only once. At collection, donors were nominally healthy, but unrecorded immune exposures were probable. A remark on this clone: What it binds is unknown.

Sequenced sample: PBMCs. The sequence derives from a girl between 2 and 10 years old in good health and CMV-seropositive.

CDR3 in amino acids: CASRTQGWSGELFF. CDR3 DNA: TGTGCCAGCAGGACTCAGGGGTGGTCCGGGGAGCTGTTTTTT. The chain couples TRBV28 to TRBJ2-2; the D gene is possibly TRBD1 (6 bases). This CDR3 is built from 14 residues. V lost 6 bases, J lost 6 bases, and 14 bases lay in between. CDR1 is MDHEN and CDR2 is SYDVKM in the germline V gene.